The clone carrying this TCR beta chain was recorded a few times. Its target is not known. The data derive from a study of OX40 agonist ivuxolimab in advanced cancers. The wider study: Ivuxolimab, an agonist antibody against OX40 (CD134), was given to patients. Dose-escalation patients had hepatocellular carcinoma, melanoma, renal cell or head and neck cancer. Ivuxolimab doses were 0.01, 0.1, 0.3, 1.5, 3 or 10 mg/kg every 2 weeks. Broader study findings: At doses 0.1 to 3.0 mg/kg, CD4+ and CD8+ clones expanded.

Germline assignment: CDR1 MDHEN and CDR2 SYDVKM. V shed 5 bases and J shed 7 bases, with 5 bases lying between them. The CDR3 extends over 11 amino acids. Profiled with immunoSEQ multiplex PCR; TCRdb holds only in-frame clones, not every one. Of roughly 49,000 clones listed, more than 70% were seen once; the top ten hold 3% to 4%. This chain uses TRBV28 with TRBJ1-4; D remains unclear. The sample here was CD4+ or CD8+ T cells sorted from blood, taken in a trial of the OX40 agonist ivuxolimab. The sequence derives from an adult with an advanced solid tumor such as melanoma, head and neck, liver or kidney cancer. For the CDR3, the DNA is TGTGCCAGCAGTAAGGCTGAAAAACTGTTTTTT. It specifies CASSKAEKLFF.